Following are 9 T cell receptor beta chains from one sample sequenced in a study of identical twins (dated by TCRdb to about 2016). Library preparation used 5' RACE. These reads were obtained on an Illumina HiSeq 2000. TCRdb reanalyzed the raw reads on its own, using fastp at Q25 for trimming and MiXCR for clone calling, and kept in-frame beta chains. A single entry per CDR3 protein holds the most common genes and DNA from its merged rows. This sample gives 420,000 or so distinct CDR3 sequences in total; about a fifth of them show up just once. The ten largest account for roughly an eighth of the sample. Sequenced: naive T cells sorted from blood. The cell subset or site label on this specimen signifies: cells isolated with a human naive T-cell isolation kit. The receptors were gathered from a man aged 50-59 years in good health.

The CDR3 region is CASTNRGTSGYEQYF. The CDR3 DNA sequence: TGTGCCAGCACAAACCGCGGGACTAGCGGCTACGAGCAGTACTTC. This sequence joins TRBV6-2 or TRBV6-3 and TRBJ2-7; 11 nucleotides match TRBD2. Germline V gene lookup returns CDR1 MNHEY and CDR2 SVGEGT. V shed 7 bases and J 3 bases; nucleotides not matched to a gene: 8. The CDR3 loop spans 15 amino acids.

The table lists this clonotype with many counts. The CDR3 bases are TGTGCCAGCAGTTACCTACAGGGGCGTACCTTCTACGAGCAGTACTTC. This translates into CASSYLQGRTFYEQYF. The chain combines TRBV6-2 or TRBV6-3 with TRBJ2-7; 7 bases align to TRBD1. V shed 2 bases, J shed 3 bases, and the junction held 10 bases outside the gene matches. Germline V gene lookup returns CDR1 MNHEY and CDR2 SVGEGT. The CDR3 contains 16 residues.

The table lists this clonotype with many counts. The J gene is TRBJ2-5, the V gene TRBV3-1; D perhaps matches TRBD2 (5 bases). V lost 3 bases to trimming and J lost 5 bases, with 10 bases between them. The CDR3 length is 13 residues. Germline assignment: CDR1 LGHDT and CDR2 YNNKEL (reference sequence). Written as DNA, the CDR3 is TGTGCCAGCAGCCAGGCACTAGGGGAGACCCAGTACTTC. Protein product: CASSQALGETQYF.

The chain combines TRBV21-1 with TRBJ2-5; the table's D gene call, TRBD2, was not cross checked with the DNA. TRBV21-1 is marked as a pseudogene. This CDR3 contains 18 residues. CDR3 bases: TGTGCCAGCAGCCAAGGGGAAGTCCCGGGACTCGTACAAGAGACCCAGTACTTC. Its protein product is CASSQGEVPGLVQETQYF.

V is TRBV19 and J is TRBJ1-1, with TRBD1 as a possible D gene (5 bases). Trimming pared 5 bases from V and 3 bases from J, leaving 19 bases between. The V gene's germline CDR1 is LNHDA and CDR2 SQIVND (reference sequence). This CDR3 contains 16 residues. CDR3 in amino acids: CASSLTAGLGDTEAFF. The CDR3 nucleotides read TGTGCCAGTAGTCTTACGGCCGGACTAGGGGACACTGAAGCTTTCTTT.

This sequence joins TRBV6-2 or TRBV6-3 and TRBJ2-5; D gene unclear. V lost 6 bases, J lost 7 bases, and 15 bases lay in between. The CDR3 has 13 residues. In germline, CDR1 is MNHEY, CDR2 SVGEGT. As DNA, the CDR3 is TGTGCCAGCAGCCCCCTGGAGATAGGGACCCAGTACTTC. Its protein product is CASSPLEIGTQYF.

The chain's CDR3 is CATGLAELTGELFF. In DNA, the CDR3 is TGTGCCACAGGACTAGCGGAACTCACCGGGGAGCTGTTTTTT. The chain recombines TRBV10-3 with TRBJ2-2, with TRBD2 matching over 10 bases. The germline V gene encodes CDR1 ENHRY and CDR2 SYGVKD. This CDR3 has 14 amino acids. Trimming removed 10 bases from V and 4 bases from J; junction bases left unmatched: 6.

This clonotype was counted a single time. A much larger clone lies one base from this, so it may be a read error. The chain joins TRBV27 to TRBJ2-2, with D perhaps given as TRBD1 or TRBD2 (5 bases each). V lost 5 bases and J 0 bases, leaving 10 bases between the germline ends. CDR1 and CDR2 from the germline V gene are MNHEY and SMNVEV (reference sequence). The CDR3 contains 15 residues. The DNA of the CDR3 is TGTGCCAGCAGTGGGACGGGCGCGAACACCGGGGAGCTGTTTTTT. Amino acids: CASSGTGANTGELFF.

This clonotype was detected only a few times. This chain connects TRBV23-1 to TRBJ2-1; 12 bases are a match to TRBD1. TRBV23-1 is sorted into the ORF group, with uncertain function. The CDR3 spans 15 residues. V shed 5 bases, J shed 9 bases, and the junction held 8 bases outside the gene matches. CDR3 bases: TGCGCCAGCAGTATCGACGGGACAGGGGGCTGTGAGCAGTTCTTC. This encodes CASSIDGTGGCEQFF.